This entry lists 7 T cell receptor beta chains sequenced from one sample in a study of molecular identifiers for immune sequencing clone quantification. Each CDR3 protein is one row after TCRdb ran MiXCR on the PCR reads. Here the sample spans 250,000 to 400,000 distinct CDR3 sequences, about a fifth being singletons. The sample comprised naive CD8+ T cells from blood, with Jurkat cell RNA spiked in. The subset is: FACS-sorted CD8+CD4-CCR7+CD45RA+ naive T cells. All receptors derive from a human donor in good health. Some libraries in this study had Jurkat cell RNA spiked in.

As regards this clonotype: A much larger clone lies one base from this, so it may be a read error. V is TRBV12-3 or TRBV12-4 and J is TRBJ2-1; D not certain. This CDR3 has 14 amino acids. CDR3 nucleotides: TGTGCCAGCAGTTTATTTCAGGAGTGGGGTGAGCAGCTCTTC. As protein: CASSLFQEWGEQLF.

This clonotype was counted at least ten times. V and J are TRBV19 and TRBJ1-6, with D possibly matching TRBD1 (5 bases). The V and J ends lost 6 bases and 8 bases respectively, with 17 bases between them. The CDR3 spans 15 residues. Germline V gene lookup returns CDR1 LNHDA and CDR2 SQIVND (reference sequence). This CDR3 is CASSSGWGTDSPLHF. DNA of the CDR3: TGTGCCAGTAGCTCCGGGTGGGGGACGGATTCACCCCTCCACTTT.

Comments on this clonotype: Being one base from a much bigger clone, this may be a read error. The chain recombines TRBV4-2 with TRBJ2-7; D uncertain. Germline CDR1 LGHNA, CDR2 YNFKEQ. The CDR3 is 16 residues long. The CDR3 DNA is TGTGCCAGCAACCAAAAGACGACGCCACCCTCCTACGAGCAGTACTTC. Its translation: CASNQKTTPPSYEQYF.

This clonotype was picked up many times. The chain uses TRBV7-3 and TRBJ2-5, with TRBD2 identical over 7 bases. CDR3 length: 15 residues. V shed 6 bases, J shed 2 bases, and the junction held 9 bases outside the gene matches. Per the germline V gene, CDR1 is SGHTA and CDR2 is FQGTGA. CDR3 coding DNA: TGTGCCAGCAGGCTAAGAGGACTAGAACAAGAGACCCAGTACTTC. It is translated as CASRLRGLEQETQYF.

The chain is built from TRBV4-1 and TRBJ2-5; weak D call: TRBD1 (5 bases). This CDR3 is 16 amino acids long. Germline V CDR1 and CDR2: MGHRA, YSYEKL. V was shortened by 4 bases and J by 0 bases, with 15 bases between the two germline ends. CDR3 bases: TGCGCCAGCAGCCGGCGGATAGGGGTAAACCAAGAGACCCAGTACTTC. The encoded protein is CASSRRIGVNQETQYF.

In regard to this clonotype: A single base separates this from a much larger clone, so it may be a read error. This chain links TRBV5-1 with TRBJ2-7; tentative D call: TRBD1 (6 bases). Germline lookup yields CDR1 SGHRS and CDR2 YFSETQ. The CDR3 loop spans 15 amino acids. Written as DNA, the CDR3 is TGCGCCAACAGCTTATTCCCGGGACAAACCTACGAGCAGTACTTC. Its protein is CANSLFPGQTYEQYF.

Notes on this clonotype: Being one base from a much bigger clone, this may be a read error. The chain recombines TRBV12-3 or TRBV12-4 with TRBJ1-4; D may be TRBD1 (5 bases). The CDR3 consists of 13 residues. The DNA of the CDR3 is TGTGCCAGCAGTTCGGGGGTCGATGAAAAACTGCTTTTT. Amino acids: CASSSGVDEKLLF.